The clone carrying this TCR beta chain has at least ten counts. What it binds is unknown. This record belongs to a study of T cells in Graves' hyperthyroidism and ophthalmopathy. The V end was cut by 3 bases, the J end by 3 bases, with 21 bases between. Germline CDR1 reads SQVTM; CDR2 reads ANQGSEA. The CDR3 is 16 residues long. Points from the study as a whole: Expanded thyroid clonotypes (above 0.001) were mostly also found in blood.

Authors of the study amplified TCR beta CDR3 regions from RNA transcripts. A set of HTBI primers served as the primers for a first-round RT-PCR of the TCR CDR3. Each CDR3 protein gets one entry after TCRdb re-called the multiplex PCR reads with MiXCR. The sample consists of a few hundred thousand distinct CDR3 sequences, about a sixth of them appearing once. V gene TRBV29-1 combines with J gene TRBJ2-7; tentatively, D is TRBD1 (6 bases). The receptor was isolated from a woman in her twenties or thirties with Graves' hyperthyroidism. The sample comprised blood. This CDR3 reads CSVDAATGTTNYEQYF. The CDR3 DNA follows: TGCAGCGTTGATGCGGCGACCGGGACAACCAACTACGAGCAGTACTTC.